The 30 T cell receptor beta chains below all came from one sample that was sequenced in a study of T cell clones after liver transplantation. Clones were read by immunoSEQ multiplex PCR, and TCRdb kept only the in-frame ones, dropping some. The data show roughly 55,000 clones, more than 65% seen once. Sequencing was performed on CD4+ T cells from blood, taken roughly 55 months after liver transplant. The source of these receptors is a human patient who received a liver transplant. Some T cells may be provided by the graft donor.

This clone was detected only a few times. The V and J genes are TRBV4-1 and TRBJ1-6; 11 nucleotides match TRBD1. The CDR3 covers 18 residues. Germline lookup yields CDR1 MGHRA and CDR2 YSYEKL. J lost 6 bases, V lost 3 bases, and 10 bases had no gene match. As DNA, the CDR3 is TGCGCCAGCAGCCAGCGTGGGACAGGGGGTAGCTCTAATTCACCCCTCCACTTT. Amino acids: CASSQRGTGGSSNSPLHF.

V and J are TRBV6-5 and TRBJ1-1; D call uncertain. Germline values: CDR1 MNHEY, CDR2 SVGAGI. Deletions cut 2 bases from V and 4 bases from J, with 8 bases between. The CDR3 runs 13 residues. CDR3 region: CASSYEVSTEAFF. In DNA form, the CDR3 reads TGTGCCAGCAGTTACGAGGTGAGCACTGAAGCTTTCTTT.

V usage is TRBV10-1 and J usage is TRBJ1-1, with 11 bases aligning to TRBD1. V lost 5 bases to trimming and J lost 6 bases; unmatched junction nucleotides: 11. CDR1 WNHNN and CDR2 SYGVQD come from the germline V gene (reference sequence). The CDR3 is 16 amino acids. The DNA for the CDR3 is TGCGCCAGCAGTTATTGGCAGGACAGGGGGCCTTCTGAAGCTTTCTTT. This encodes CASSYWQDRGPSEAFF.

The chain links TRBV15 to TRBJ2-4, with D unresolved. Germline-derived CDR1 and CDR2 are LNHNV and YYDKDF (reference sequence). This CDR3 contains 13 residues. V lost 9 bases to trimming and J lost 0 bases, with 9 bases between them. CDR3 coding DNA: TGTGCCACTGGGGATGTAGCCAAAAACATTCAGTACTTC. Protein: CATGDVAKNIQYF.

This clone has just a few counts. This chain joins TRBV19 and TRBJ2-2; D could derive from TRBD1 or TRBD2 (6 bases each). This CDR3 is 14 amino acids long. Trimming pared 10 bases from V and 5 bases from J, leaving 17 bases between. Germline CDR1 is LNHDA and CDR2 is SQIVND (reference sequence). The CDR3 DNA is TGTGCCACCCTATGGGGGGCAGATACCGGGGAGCTGTTTTTT. It translates to CATLWGADTGELFF.

The chain is built from TRBV6-5 and TRBJ2-7; D uncertain. CDR1 is MNHEY and CDR2 is SVGAGI in the germline V gene. The CDR3 has 13 amino acids. V lost 4 bases to trimming and J lost 3 bases, with 10 bases between them. The CDR3 reads CASSLGRYYEQYF. CDR3 DNA: TGTGCCAGCAGTTTGGGTAGATACTACGAGCAGTACTTC.

This chain joins TRBV7-9 and TRBJ2-3; the D gene could be TRBD1 or TRBD2 (5 bases each). The CDR3 totals 13 residues. Germline assignment: CDR1 SEHNR and CDR2 FQNEAQ (reference sequence). The germline V and J ends were trimmed by 5 bases and 6 bases, with 12 bases remaining between them. CDR3 region: CASSASGADTQYF. CDR3 coding DNA: TGTGCCAGCAGCGCCTCCGGGGCCGATACGCAGTATTTT.

This chain joins TRBV5-1 and TRBJ2-7; D call uncertain. The germline CDR1 and CDR2 sequences are SGHRS and YFSETQ. CDR3 length equals 13 residues. V shed 0 bases and J shed 4 bases, with 8 bases lying between them. In DNA form, the CDR3 reads TGCGCCAGCAGCTTGGGAATTGGGTACGAGCAGTACTTC. Its protein product is CASSLGIGYEQYF.

This clone was observed a few times. The chain employs TRBV11-2 and TRBJ2-3, with D perhaps matching TRBD2 (6 bases). CDR1 SGHAT and CDR2 FQNNGV come from the germline V gene. This CDR3 contains 14 residues. V was clipped by 5 bases and J by 2 bases, with 11 bases between them. The DNA for the CDR3 is TGTGCCAGCAGCCGCGGGGTCCTCACAGATACGCAGTATTTT. Encoded protein: CASSRGVLTDTQYF.

V is TRBV10-1 and J is TRBJ1-6; TRBD1 is a possible D gene (5 bases). Trimming took off 2 bases at V and 9 bases at J, with 14 bases between the two ends. The CDR3 totals 15 residues. From germline, CDR1 is WNHNN and CDR2 SYGVQD (reference sequence). CDR3 nucleotide sequence: TGCGCCAGCAGTGAGGAAGGGGCGCCTACTTCACCCCTCCACTTT. Translation: CASSEEGAPTSPLHF.

V usage is TRBV30 and J usage is TRBJ1-1; D is unresolved. V lost 2 bases and J 1 base, leaving 11 bases between the germline ends. Germline V CDR1 and CDR2: GTSNPN, SVGIG (reference sequence). This CDR3 comprises 14 residues. In nucleotides, the CDR3 is TGTGCCTGGAGTTTGGCCTTAGGGAACACTGAAGCTTTCTTT. Translation gives CAWSLALGNTEAFF.

V gene TRBV6-1 combines with J gene TRBJ2-7; TRBD1 matches at 7 bases. The CDR3 is 15 amino acids. The J segment lost 4 bases and the V segment lost 4 bases, leaving 10 bases of the junction unmatched. Germline loops: CDR1 MNHNS, CDR2 SASEGT. CDR3 DNA sequence: TGTGCCAGCAGTGTTACTGACAGGGTTCTGTACGAGCAGTACTTC. This encodes CASSVTDRVLYEQYF.

This clone was seen only a few times. The V gene is TRBV28, the J gene TRBJ1-2; tentative D call: TRBD1 (5 bases). Per the germline V gene, CDR1 is MDHEN and CDR2 is SYDVKM. The CDR3 is 14 amino acids. Trimming removed 6 bases at V and 6 bases at J, with 17 bases between. CDR3 sequence: CASSSVGTLNGYTF. The CDR3 DNA is TGTGCCAGCAGCTCTGTCGGGACCCTTAATGGCTACACCTTC.

The chain recombines TRBV5-6 with TRBJ2-3; 9 bases are shared with TRBD2. J was trimmed by 4 bases and V by 4 bases; bases with no gene match: 4. Germline-derived CDR1 and CDR2 are SGHDT and YYEEEE. This CDR3 contains 14 residues. The CDR3 region has the DNA TGTGCCAGCAGCGGTAGCGGGGGTTCAGATACGCAGTATTTT. Protein sequence: CASSGSGGSDTQYF.

The rearrangement joins TRBV5-4 to TRBJ1-1; the D is unclear. The germline gives CDR1 SGHNT, CDR2 YYREEE (reference sequence). The CDR3 covers 15 residues. Trimming took off 7 bases at V and 1 base at J, with 17 bases between the two ends. This CDR3 reads CASRTMGSRNTEAFF. The CDR3 nucleotides read TGTGCCAGCCGAACAATGGGGAGTAGGAACACTGAAGCTTTCTTT.

The chain employs TRBV9 and TRBJ1-3; TRBD1 might be the D (6 bases). CDR3 length: 16 residues. Trimming took off 0 bases at V and 3 bases at J, with 13 bases between the two ends. CDR1 and CDR2 from the germline V gene are SGDLS and YYNGEE. CDR3 region: CASSVGGQGIGNTIYF. The CDR3 DNA follows: TGTGCCAGCAGCGTAGGCGGGCAGGGGATTGGAAACACCATATATTTT.

The V call is TRBV7-9, the J call TRBJ2-1, with 9 bases lining up with TRBD1. CDR1 is SEHNR, CDR2 FQNEAQ, per germline (reference sequence). Losses at the gene ends were 1 base for V and 5 bases for J; bases not matched to a gene: 6. CDR3 length: 16 amino acids. The CDR3, as DNA: TGTGCCAGCAGCTTAGAAACGACAGGGGGGGACAATGAGCAGTTCTTC. Translating it yields CASSLETTGGDNEQFF. Full variable domain (remainder filled in from reference TRBV7-9 and TRBJ2-1): DTGVSQNPRHKITKRGQNVTFRCDPISEHNRLYWYRQTLGQGPEFLTYFQNEAQLEKSRLLSDRFSAERPKGSFSTLEIQRTEQGDSAMYLCASSLETTGGDNEQFFGPGTRLTVL.

The genes are TRBV6-5 and TRBJ2-1; D perhaps matches TRBD2 (7 bases). Germline loops: CDR1 MNHEY, CDR2 SVGAGI. Trimming shortened V by 9 bases and J by 5 bases, and 17 bases separated the two germline ends. This CDR3 comprises 14 residues. The CDR3 region has the DNA TGTGCCAGTTCCCGAGGGGGGGCCCACAATGAGCAGTTCTTC. It encodes CASSRGGAHNEQFF.

This sequence joins TRBV5-1 and TRBJ2-5, with D possibly matching TRBD2 (6 bases). V lost 5 bases, J lost 5 bases, and 16 bases lay in between. This CDR3 has 14 residues. Germline loops: CDR1 SGHRS, CDR2 YFSETQ. Here the CDR3 DNA reads TGCGCCAGCAGTCCGCAGGGAGGCGATGAGACCCAGTACTTC. Its translation is CASSPQGGDETQYF. Drawing the rest from reference TRBV5-1 and TRBJ2-5, the complete variable domain is KAGVTQTPRYLIKTRGQQVTLSCSPISGHRSVSWYQQTPGQGLQFLFEYFSETQRNKGNFPGRFSGRQFSNSRSEMNVSTLELGDSALYLCASSPQGGDETQYFGPGTRLLVL.

The chain's CDR3 is CASTDFSSYNEQFF. CDR3 in DNA: TGTGCCAGCACGGATTTCAGCTCCTACAATGAGCAGTTCTTC. This chain uses TRBV28 with TRBJ2-1; D gene ambiguous. Germline values: CDR1 MDHEN, CDR2 SYDVKM. The CDR3 extends over 14 amino acids. V was trimmed by 7 bases and J by 0 bases, leaving 10 bases between them.

The V call is TRBV9, the J call TRBJ2-7; perhaps TRBD1 as D (5 bases). Trimming removed 0 bases from V and 3 bases from J, with 16 bases in between. The germline V gene encodes CDR1 SGDLS and CDR2 YYNGEE. The CDR3 is 16 amino acids. The CDR3 sequence: CASSVEPGPSIYEQYF. The DNA for the CDR3 is TGTGCCAGCAGCGTAGAGCCAGGGCCCTCTATCTACGAGCAGTACTTC.

This rearrangement joins TRBV11-2 to TRBJ2-7; no clear D gene. Per germline, CDR1 SGHAT and CDR2 FQNNGV. The CDR3 loop spans 16 amino acids. V dropped 3 bases and J dropped 5 bases, with 20 bases sitting between them. This chain's CDR3 is CASSFIGKGIGNEQYF. The CDR3 region has the DNA TGTGCCAGCAGCTTCATAGGGAAAGGGATCGGAAACGAGCAGTACTTC.

The gene calls are TRBV5-1 and TRBJ1-6, with D possibly TRBD1 on 5 matching bases. The V end lost 4 bases, the J end lost 5 bases, and 13 bases lay between the germline ends. This CDR3 is built from 15 residues. Germline V lookup: CDR1 SGHRS, CDR2 YFSETQ. The CDR3 spells CASSPGGGNNSPLHF. DNA of the CDR3: TGCGCCAGCAGCCCTGGCGGGGGGAATAATTCACCCCTCCACTTT.

CDR3 coding DNA: TGTGCCAGCTCACCACCGGGTCTGCGCCAGAACACTGAAGCTTTCTTT. The encoded protein is CASSPPGLRQNTEAFF. The chain uses TRBV18 and TRBJ1-1; D gene uncertain. The V gene lost 0 bases and the J gene lost 1 base, with 12 bases spanning the gap. The CDR3 loop spans 16 amino acids. Per germline, CDR1 KGHSH and CDR2 LQKENI.

The V call is TRBV6-4, the J call TRBJ1-5, with D unclear. Trimming pared 5 bases from V and 4 bases from J, leaving 9 bases between. The V gene's germline CDR1 is MRHNA and CDR2 SNTAGT. The CDR3 runs 13 residues. Written as DNA, the CDR3 is TGTGCCAGCAGTCGAGAGATAAATCAGCCCCAGCATTTT. It is translated as CASSREINQPQHF.

V and J are TRBV7-2 and TRBJ2-7, with TRBD2 matching 13 bases. This CDR3 has 18 residues. V lost 2 bases and J lost 3; bases outside the gene matches: 10. Germline V lookup: CDR1 SGHTA, CDR2 FQGNSA. The CDR3: CASSLTSGGATILYEQYF. The CDR3 DNA follows: TGTGCCAGCAGCTTAACTAGCGGGGGGGCGACTATACTCTACGAGCAGTACTTC.

A single count supports this clone. The genes are TRBV2 and TRBJ2-6; D is ambiguous. Between the trimmed V and J ends, which lost 3 bases and 0 bases, there was a span of 3 bases. The CDR3 is made up of 14 amino acids. Per the germline V gene, CDR1 is SNHLY and CDR2 is FYNNEI. The CDR3 protein is CASSDRSGANVLTF. The CDR3 DNA reads as TGTGCCAGCAGTGATCGCTCTGGGGCCAACGTCCTGACTTTC.

This clone appeared a few times. The CDR3 bases are TGTGCCAGCAGCCACGGACAGGGAGGAGGGTACGGGGAGCTGTTTTTT. Residues: CASSHGQGGGYGELFF. The chain uses TRBV5-6 and TRBJ2-2; TRBD1 agrees at 8 bases. The CDR3 spans 16 residues. Germline V lookup: CDR1 SGHDT, CDR2 YYEEEE. V shed 4 bases, J shed 7 bases, and the junction held 12 bases outside the gene matches.

The rearrangement uses TRBV28 and TRBJ2-1; the D gene is possibly TRBD1 (6 bases). V lost 6 bases and J 7 bases, leaving 22 bases between the germline ends. The length of the CDR3 is 16 residues. Germline CDR1 and CDR2: MDHEN and SYDVKM. DNA for the CDR3: TGTGCCAGCAGATCCCCGGGACACGCAAGGCGGAATGAGCAGTTCTTC. It codes for CASRSPGHARRNEQFF.

This sequence joins TRBV11-2 and TRBJ2-3; D might be TRBD2 (6 bases). CDR1 and CDR2 from the germline V gene are SGHAT and FQNNGV. The V end lost 5 bases, the J end lost 1 base, and 10 bases lay between the germline ends. The CDR3 length is 14 residues. Here the CDR3 DNA reads TGTGCCAGCAGCCCCGCTAGCGGCACAGATACGCAGTATTTT. Translating gives CASSPASGTDTQYF.